The 9 T cell receptor beta chains below were found in one sample sequenced in a study of blood T cell repertoires in COVID-19. Profiling relied on immunoSEQ multiplex PCR, and the TCRdb table lists in-frame clones only, not all of them. The data show roughly 84,000 clones, with 70% to 90% seen just once and under 20% held by the top ten. The specimen was peripheral blood. These receptors were taken from an older man with active or convalescent COVID-19.

The table lists this clone with a count of one. The chain has TRBV2 and TRBJ2-1; possible D gene TRBD2, 5 bases. Trimming left V 4 bases short and J 9 bases short, with 13 bases between. Germline values: CDR1 SNHLY, CDR2 FYNNEI. This CDR3 is 13 amino acids long. CDR3 residues: CASSGAGNLEQFF. CDR3 DNA sequence: TGTGCCAGCAGTGGGGCCGGGAATCTTGAGCAGTTCTTC.

The V and J genes are TRBV19 and TRBJ1-5; TRBD1 aligns across 7 bases. The CDR3 sequence is 14 residues long. Per the germline V gene, CDR1 is LNHDA and CDR2 is SQIVND (reference sequence). V gave up 5 bases and J gave up 6 bases; unmatched junction bases: 7. The CDR3 spells CASSFDREIQPQHF. DNA of the CDR3: TGTGCCAGTAGTTTCGACAGGGAAATTCAGCCCCAGCATTTT.

The chain couples TRBV9 to TRBJ2-3; 9 bases agree with TRBD2. The CDR3 is made up of 17 amino acids. The germline V gene encodes CDR1 SGDLS and CDR2 YYNGEE. Germline trimming cut 0 bases from V and 1 base from J; bases unmatched to any gene: 6. The CDR3 sequence is CASSVGASGDGTDTQYF. The CDR3 coding sequence is TGTGCCAGCAGCGTAGGGGCTAGCGGGGACGGCACAGATACGCAGTATTTT.

The chain recombines TRBV4-1 with TRBJ2-5; TRBD1 matches at 12 bases. Trimming took 0 bases from V and 10 from J; bases not matched to a gene: 9. CDR3 size: 16 residues. From germline, CDR1 is MGHRA and CDR2 YSYEKL. CDR3 residues: CASSQEGTGGKEGQYF. The CDR3 DNA reads TGCGCCAGCAGCCAAGAAGGGACAGGGGGCAAAGAGGGCCAGTACTTC.

The gene calls are TRBV2 and TRBJ1-4, with TRBD1 matching over 7 bases. The trim removed 5 bases at V and 5 bases at J, leaving 5 bases unmatched. The germline V gene has CDR1 SNHLY and CDR2 FYNNEI. The CDR3 is made up of 14 amino acids. The chain's CDR3 is CASSRDSTNEKLFF. In DNA, the CDR3 is TGTGCCAGCAGTAGGGACAGCACAAATGAAAAACTGTTTTTT.

This clone was seen a single time. The chain couples TRBV30 to TRBJ2-1; 7 bases match TRBD2. CDR3 length: 14 amino acids. Per germline, CDR1 GTSNPN and CDR2 SVGIG (reference sequence). J lost 4 bases, V lost 2 bases, and 5 bases had no gene match. The DNA of the CDR3 is TGTGCCTGGAGTAAAGGACTAGAGTACAATGAGCAGTTCTTC. Its protein product is CAWSKGLEYNEQFF.

The CDR3 DNA reads as TGTGCCAGCAGTTTGTGGTACGGGAGGGGTACCGGGGAGCTGTTTTTT. Translating it yields CASSLWYGRGTGELFF. The chain links TRBV27 to TRBJ2-2; TRBD2 agrees at 8 bases. CDR1 is MNHEY, CDR2 SMNVEV, per germline (reference sequence). The ends lost 3 bases at V and 5 bases at J; junction bases unmatched: 8. The CDR3 loop spans 16 amino acids.

With respect to this clone: This same CDR3 is encoded by further DNA sequences in the sample. Here the CDR3 reads CASSLTHSNQPQHF. The DNA of the CDR3 is TGTGCCAGCAGCCTAACCCATAGCAATCAGCCCCAGCATTTT. This chain uses TRBV7-2 with TRBJ1-5; no clear D. Germline V lookup: CDR1 SGHTA, CDR2 FQGNSA. V shed 5 bases and J shed 0 bases, with 8 bases lying between them. CDR3 length: 14 residues.

The chain couples TRBV3-1 (or the pseudogene TRBV3-2) to TRBJ2-1; 8 bases are a match to TRBD2. The CDR3 sequence is 18 residues long. CDR1 and CDR2 from the germline V gene are LGHDT and YNNKEL (reference sequence). Trimming cost V 7 bases and J 7 bases; bases outside gene matches: 21. The CDR3 nucleotides read TGTGCCAGCACGGACACATATAAGAGCGGGAGCCTTAGGAATGAGCAGTTCTTC. Translating it yields CASTDTYKSGSLRNEQFF.